This T cell receptor (beta chain) was recorded in a study of CD8 T cells in Susac syndrome. Germline V CDR1 and CDR2: GTSNPN, SVGIG (reference sequence). Trimming removed 0 bases from V and 2 bases from J, with 8 bases in between. The CDR3 consists of 13 residues. With random hexamers, roughly 0.45 to 1 ug RNA was reverse transcribed. A single record per CDR3 protein comes from TCRdb applying MiXCR to the immunoSEQ multiplex PCR reads. This table holds some 190,000 distinct CDR3 sequences, 85% to 95% found once. The specimen sequenced was CD4+ T cells from PBMCs. V is TRBV30 and J is TRBJ2-7; no definite D call. The sequence derives from a human donor in good health. As DNA, the CDR3 is TGTGCCTGGAGTGTCTTGGGCGCCTACGAGCAGTACTTC. This codes for CAWSVLGAYEQYF.